A selection of T cell receptor beta chains follows, all from one sample in a study of blood T cells in healthy people across ages. One entry per CDR3 protein, called by TCRdb with MiXCR from the 5' RACE reads. The sample has fewer than 900,000 distinct CDR3 sequences; 45% to 50% are singletons. Input material: blood. The receptors shown here come from a woman aged 60-75 years in good health. Each CDR3 is given with its conserved first and last residue. A D gene is named only where the DNA matches it firmly. Clone size appears in some rows only: once, few, many, or a class for an expanded clone.

CDR3 DNA,CDR3 protein,V gene,D gene,J gene,clone size
TGTGCCAGCAGCCAATTCACAAAACAAGAGACCCAGTACTTC,CASSQFTKQETQYF,TRBV14,.,TRBJ2-5,few
TGTGCCAGCACTGCTGGGAACAGGGGGCTTCTTGAAAAACTGTTTTTT,CASTAGNRGLLEKLFF,TRBV12-3/TRBV12-4,TRBD1,TRBJ1-4,few
TGTGCCAGCAGCCAGTCGCGGGCCTACGAGCAGTACTTC,CASSQSRAYEQYF,TRBV7-2,.,TRBJ2-7,few
TGCAGTGCTAGAGATCCGATACTAGCGGGAGGGTTAGGAGATACGCAGTATTTT,CSARDPILAGGLGDTQYF,TRBV20-1,TRBD2,TRBJ2-3,.
TGTGCCAGCAGCCAAGTCGTCGGGGGCACGGATACGCAGTATTTT,CASSQVVGGTDTQYF,TRBV4-2,.,TRBJ2-3,.
TGTGCCAGCAGTTTACAGGGTTTTCTCTATGGCTACACCTTC,CASSLQGFLYGYTF,TRBV6-6,.,TRBJ1-2,once
TGTGCCAGCAGTGCCTCCGCAGATCTAGCATGGTCCCAGTACTTC,CASSASADLAWSQYF,TRBV2,.,TRBJ2-5,once
TGTGCCAGCAGCCCGGACAGCGCGTCTAATGAAAAACTGTTTTTT,CASSPDSASNEKLFF,TRBV12-3/TRBV12-4,.,TRBJ1-4,.
TGTGCCAGCCAACAGCTGCAGGGTTCATCAAGGGAGCAGTACTTC,CASQQLQGSSREQYF,TRBV6-5,.,TRBJ2-5,.
TGTGCCAGCAGCGCGGGGACAGGGGGCGGCAACATTCAGTACTTC,CASSAGTGGGNIQYF,TRBV7-2,TRBD1,TRBJ2-4,few
TGTGCCAGTCGGGACAGGGGGTACAATGAGCAGTTCTTC,CASRDRGYNEQFF,TRBV24-1,TRBD1,TRBJ2-1,few
TGTGCCACCCTGGGACAGGGGAGGAATGAGCAGTTCTTC,CATLGQGRNEQFF,TRBV2,TRBD1,TRBJ2-1,once
TGCGCCAGCGGGGACTATGGAGAGACCCAGTACTTC,CASGDYGETQYF,TRBV5-1,TRBD2,TRBJ2-5,.
TGCAGTGCTAGCCCTAGCGGGAGAGGAACCGGGGAGCTGTTTTTT,CSASPSGRGTGELFF,TRBV20-1,TRBD2,TRBJ2-2,few
TGTGCCAGCAGCTTTTACGGGCAGGGCTCCTACGAGCAGTACTTC,CASSFYGQGSYEQYF,TRBV7-3,.,TRBJ2-7,.
TGTGCCAGCAGCGCCGGGACAGCTACTATCTACGAGCAGTACTTC,CASSAGTATIYEQYF,TRBV9,TRBD1,TRBJ2-7,.
TGTGCCAGCAGCCTTTTGGGGGGCGCTACAGATACGCAGTATTTT,CASSLLGGATDTQYF,TRBV7-2,.,TRBJ2-3,.
TGCAGTGCTAGAGAGGGGACTAATGAAAAACTGTTTTTT,CSAREGTNEKLFF,TRBV20-1,.,TRBJ1-4,once
TGTGCCATCAGTTCCGGGACCGGGGGCAATGAGCAGTACTTC,CAISSGTGGNEQYF,TRBV10-3,.,TRBJ2-7,.
TGTGCCAGCAGCTCGAGGGGGTCCAACACTGAAGCTTTCTTT,CASSSRGSNTEAFF,TRBV7-3,.,TRBJ1-1,.
TGCAGCGTTGATAGGGGGCCGGGACAGGGGCCTGAAGCTTTCTTT,CSVDRGPGQGPEAFF,TRBV29-1,TRBD1,TRBJ1-1,many
TGCGCCAGCAGCCTCGAGATGTCAGCGGGAGGGCTAGGGACAGATACGCAGTATTTT,CASSLEMSAGGLGTDTQYF,TRBV5-1,TRBD2,TRBJ2-3,.
TGCAGCGTTGCGGGAGGGGACAGAAGCACAGATACGCAGTATTTT,CSVAGGDRSTDTQYF,TRBV29-1,.,TRBJ2-3,few
TGTGCCAGCTCACCGAAGGGGCGGACAGATACGCAGTATTTT,CASSPKGRTDTQYF,TRBV18,.,TRBJ2-3,many
TGCGCCAGCAGCCCAACTGGCGGGCCCTACAATGAGCAGTTCTTC,CASSPTGGPYNEQFF,TRBV5-1,.,TRBJ2-1,.
TGTGCCAGCAGCCAAGATCCCCCCTCAGAAAAACTGTTTTTT,CASSQDPPSEKLFF,TRBV5-4,.,TRBJ1-4,few
TGTGCCAGCAGCCCAGCGGGGTTCAACGAGCAGTACTTC,CASSPAGFNEQYF,TRBV3-1,TRBD2,TRBJ2-7,.
TGCAGTGCTAGAGACTATGGGACCTCCCCCACGGAGCAGTACTTC,CSARDYGTSPTEQYF,TRBV20-1,.,TRBJ2-5,few
TGTGCCAGCGGCCAAGATCGGGGAGGCGGTCAAGAGACCCAGTACTTC,CASGQDRGGGQETQYF,TRBV4-2,.,TRBJ2-5,.
TGTGCCACCCAATGGGCAGGATCGGACTACGAGCAGTACTTC,CATQWAGSDYEQYF,TRBV25-1,.,TRBJ2-7,few
TGTGCCAGCAGCACTAGCGGGAGCGAGCAGTACTTC,CASSTSGSEQYF,TRBV7-9,TRBD2,TRBJ2-7,.
TGCGCCAGCAGCTTGGGTTCATGGGACAGTCAAGAGACCCAGTACTTC,CASSLGSWDSQETQYF,TRBV5-1,TRBD1,TRBJ2-5,many
TGTGCCACCAAAAGTAGCTCCTACAATGAGCAGTTCTTC,CATKSSSYNEQFF,TRBV6-5,.,TRBJ2-1,once
TGTGCCATCTCGAAAGGGAGTACCTTAACAACTGAAGCTTTCTTT,CAISKGSTLTTEAFF,TRBV10-3,.,TRBJ1-1,.
TGCGCCAGCAGCTTGGCTAGGACTAGCGGGAGCAGCCACAATGAGCAGTTCTTC,CASSLARTSGSSHNEQFF,TRBV5-1,TRBD2,TRBJ2-1,.
TGCAGTGCTGTCGATCTGGTACGGGCCTGGGAGACCCAGTACTTC,CSAVDLVRAWETQYF,TRBV20-1,.,TRBJ2-5,few
TGTGCCAGCAGCCGTGGGGGTCCAGAGACCCAGTACTTC,CASSRGGPETQYF,TRBV7-2,.,TRBJ2-5,few
TGTGCCACCAGTGAATCTAGCGGCAATGAGCAGTTCTTC,CATSESSGNEQFF,TRBV24-1,TRBD2,TRBJ2-1,.
TGTGCCAGCAGTCGGATACGGGGCGGGAGCTCCTACGAGCAGTACTTC,CASSRIRGGSSYEQYF,TRBV28,TRBD2,TRBJ2-7,few
TGTGCCAGCAGCGTAGCTAGCGGCTACAATGAGCAGTTCTTC,CASSVASGYNEQFF,TRBV9,TRBD2,TRBJ2-1,.